Described below is a single TCR beta chain sequence and its context. Its matching antigen is unknown. These data belong to a study of lymphopenia after photon versus proton radiotherapy. Study outcomes and limitations: Survival link was tested only in deceased patients; proton benefit remains a possibility. After lymphocyte nadir, photon-treated repertoires showed oligoclonal expansion, especially CD8+ Temra. Relative stability marked proton patients; photon patients lost diversity and naive cells.

Generated by immunoSEQ multiplex PCR, the TCRdb table keeps only in-frame clones and is missing some. The table lists fewer than 35,000 clones, roughly nine tenths of them singletons, with 5.5% to 7.5% in the top ten. Germline-derived CDR1 and CDR2 are SGHAT and FQDESV (reference sequence). The germline V and J ends were trimmed by 5 bases and 4 bases, with 11 bases remaining between them. CDR3 length: 13 amino acids. The TCR originated in a woman aged 50 to 60 with pancreatic cancer. The chain has TRBV11-1 and TRBJ1-1; no reliable D call. Sequences were derived from peripheral blood, sampled from a patient treated with photon-based radiotherapy. CDR3 protein: CASSQRRGTEAFF. CDR3 in DNA: TGTGCCAGCAGCCAGCGAAGAGGCACTGAAGCTTTCTTT.